These 18 T cell receptor beta chains were sequenced from one sample in a study of blood T cell repertoires in COVID-19. Assay used: immunoSEQ multiplex PCR; TCRdb lists only in-frame clones, some missing. The sample includes some 130,000 clones, more than 90% of them seen just once. Sequenced input: peripheral blood. These receptor sequences come from a man over 45 with active COVID-19.

The V gene is TRBV28, the J gene TRBJ2-5; a weak D match, TRBD1 (5 bases). Germline CDR1 MDHEN, CDR2 SYDVKM. The ends were cut back, 4 bases at V and 5 bases at J, with 23 bases in the middle. This CDR3 region has 17 residues. CDR3 nucleotides: TGTGCCAGCAGTTCCCGTCTCTCGGGCAGGGCTGGGGAGACCCAGTACTTC. It codes for CASSSRLSGRAGETQYF.

The rearrangement links TRBV6-6 to TRBJ2-5, with TRBD2 identical over 12 bases. CDR1 is MNHNY, CDR2 SVGAGI, per germline (reference sequence). V was pared by 6 bases and J by 4 bases, with 12 bases of the junction left unmatched. The CDR3 contains 17 residues. Here the CDR3 DNA reads TGTGCCAGCAGCCGAGCGAGACTAGCGGGGGCCGTAGAGACCCAGTACTTC. Protein: CASSRARLAGAVETQYF.

The chain employs TRBV7-8 and TRBJ2-2; 7 positions match TRBD2. The CDR3 has 18 residues. The ends lost 1 base at V and 7 bases at J; junction bases unmatched: 15. From germline, CDR1 is SGHVS and CDR2 FQNEAQ. CDR3 in amino acids: CASSLGGGLWGGHGELFF. The CDR3 bases are TGTGCCAGCAGCTTAGGAGGTGGCTTGTGGGGAGGGCACGGGGAGCTGTTTTTT.

V usage is TRBV18 and J usage is TRBJ2-5; TRBD2 aligns across 12 bases. Germline-derived CDR1 and CDR2 are KGHSH and LQKENI. Germline trimming cut 3 bases from V and 5 bases from J; bases unmatched to any gene: 4. The CDR3 spans 15 residues. For the CDR3, the DNA is TGTGCCAGCTCACCGGCCGGGACTAGCGGGGAGACCCAGTACTTC. It encodes CASSPAGTSGETQYF.

On this clone: The junction and the germline gene differ at one end; a read error may be behind it. DNA of the CDR3: TGTGCCAGCTCACCCCGGACAGAACCTTCCTACGGGCAGTACTTC. Its protein is CASSPRTEPSYGQYF. The chain recombines TRBV18 with TRBJ2-7, with D possibly being TRBD1 (6 bases). Germline assignment: CDR1 KGHSH and CDR2 LQKENI. The CDR3 is 15 residues long. Using reference TRBV18 and TRBJ2-7 for the parts outside the CDR3, the full variable domain is NAGVMQNPRHLVRRRGQEARLRCSPMKGHSHVYWYRQLPEEGLKFMVYLQKENIIDESGMPKERFSAEFPKEGPSILRIQQVVRGDSAAYFCASSPRTEPSYGQYFGPGTRLTVT.

The chain couples TRBV9 to TRBJ2-6; 11 nucleotides match TRBD1. CDR1 and CDR2 (germline): SGDLS, YYNGEE. CDR3 length: 17 amino acids. The V segment lost 3 bases and the J segment 2 bases; nucleotides outside the gene matches: 4. In nucleotides, the CDR3 is TGTGCCAGCAGCGACGGACAGGGGGCGGCTGGGGCCAACGTCCTGACTTTC. It is translated as CASSDGQGAAGANVLTF.

This clone was picked up one time. This sequence joins TRBV20-1 and TRBJ1-1; D possibly corresponds to TRBD1 (5 bases). Trimming shortened V by 5 bases and J by 9 bases, and 10 bases separated the two germline ends. The CDR3 is 10 amino acids. From germline, CDR1 is DFQATT and CDR2 SNEGSKA (reference sequence). The CDR3 spells CSAPDIQAFF. Here the CDR3 DNA reads TGCAGTGCTCCGGACATTCAAGCTTTCTTT.

The genes are TRBV25-1 and TRBJ1-2; TRBD1 aligns across 10 bases. This CDR3 comprises 12 residues. Germline-derived CDR1 and CDR2 are MGHDK and SYGVNS. With V trimmed by 10 bases and J by 7 bases, 6 bases remained unmatched. CDR3 amino acids: CATDRGSGGYTF. CDR3 DNA: TGTGCCACGGACAGGGGGAGTGGTGGCTACACCTTC.

This sequence joins TRBV25-1 and TRBJ1-1; D is perhaps TRBD1 (5 bases). The CDR3 is made up of 15 amino acids. The V and J ends lost 1 base and 3 bases respectively, with 12 bases between them. Germline CDR1 reads MGHDK; CDR2 reads SYGVNS. In nucleotides, the CDR3 is TGTGCCAGCAGTGAATCGACAGTCCTCCACACTGAAGCTTTCTTT. Translating gives CASSESTVLHTEAFF.

This chain joins TRBV7-2 and TRBJ2-1; possibly TRBD2 for D (5 bases). This CDR3 is built from 16 residues. The germline gives CDR1 SGHTA, CDR2 FQGNSA. V was trimmed by 1 base and J by 8 bases, leaving 18 bases between them. CDR3 bases: TGTGCCAGCAGCTTAGTCACGGGAATGATCGGCGATGAGCAGTTCTTC. Translated: CASSLVTGMIGDEQFF. Full variable domain (remainder filled in from reference TRBV7-2 and TRBJ2-1): GAGVSQSPSNKVTEKGKDVELRCDPISGHTALYWYRQSLGQGLEFLIYFQGNSAPDKSGLPSDRFSAERTGGSVSTLTIQRTQQEDSAVYLCASSLVTGMIGDEQFFGPGTRLTVL.

The chain recombines TRBV7-2 with TRBJ2-1; 10 nucleotides align to TRBD2. After removal of 5 bases from V and 4 bases from J, the junction contained 8 bases not matched to a gene. The CDR3 covers 16 residues. Germline V CDR1 and CDR2: SGHTA, FQGNSA. The CDR3 region has the DNA TGTGCCAGCAGCATGCTGATAGCGGGGGGTTACAATGAGCAGTTCTTC. Protein product: CASSMLIAGGYNEQFF. Together with reference TRBV7-2 and TRBJ2-1, the CDR3 gives the full variable domain: GAGVSQSPSNKVTEKGKDVELRCDPISGHTALYWYRQSLGQGLEFLIYFQGNSAPDKSGLPSDRFSAERTGGSVSTLTIQRTQQEDSAVYLCASSMLIAGGYNEQFFGPGTRLTVL.

The chain is built from TRBV6-5 and TRBJ2-7; 7 nucleotides line up with TRBD2. The CDR3 consists of 12 residues. Trimming cost V 6 bases and J 4 bases; bases outside gene matches: 3. Germline values: CDR1 MNHEY, CDR2 SVGAGI. The CDR3 spells CASRGGVYEQYF. CDR3 DNA sequence: TGTGCCAGCAGGGGAGGGGTTTACGAGCAGTACTTC.

V and J are TRBV6-5 and TRBJ2-2; weak D call: TRBD1 (6 bases). This CDR3 spans 14 amino acids. With 0 bases removed from V and 8 bases from J, the gap between germline ends came to 10 bases. Germline CDR1 reads MNHEY; CDR2 reads SVGAGI. This CDR3 is CASSYSTGTGELFF. The CDR3 DNA sequence: TGTGCCAGCAGTTACTCAACTGGGACAGGGGAGCTGTTTTTT.

This clone has a handful of counts. The chain's CDR3 is CASSVAGISEQFF. CDR3 in DNA: TGTGCCAGCAGCGTAGCGGGGATAAGTGAGCAGTTCTTC. V gene TRBV9 combines with J gene TRBJ2-1; TRBD2 might be the D (5 bases). V dropped 0 bases and J dropped 9 bases, with 10 bases sitting between them. The CDR3 is 13 residues long. The germline gives CDR1 SGDLS, CDR2 YYNGEE.

CDR3 nucleotide sequence: TGTGCCAGCCGGTTATCCGTAAACACCGGGGAGCTGTTTTTT. Amino acid sequence: CASRLSVNTGELFF. This sequence joins TRBV2 and TRBJ2-2, with D uncertain. With 8 bases removed from V and 2 bases from J, the gap between germline ends came to 12 bases. The germline gives CDR1 SNHLY, CDR2 FYNNEI. CDR3 length: 14 residues.

The chain combines TRBV7-8 with TRBJ2-2; TRBD2 matches 9 bases. There are 14 residues in the CDR3. The V segment lost 6 bases and the J segment 6 bases; nucleotides outside the gene matches: 5. In germline, CDR1 is SGHVS, CDR2 FQNEAQ. CDR3 loop: CASRGLASSGELFF. As DNA, the CDR3 is TGTGCCAGCAGGGGACTAGCTTCTTCCGGGGAGCTGTTTTTT.

The table lists this clone with a count of one. The chain combines TRBV20-1 with TRBJ1-6; no firm D call. The germline gives CDR1 DFQATT, CDR2 SNEGSKA (reference sequence). This CDR3 contains 15 residues. The V and J ends lost 3 bases and 5 bases respectively, with 14 bases between them. The DNA for the CDR3 is TGCAGTGCTAGTAAGGGAGTCATAGATAATTCACCCCTCCACTTT. It codes for CSASKGVIDNSPLHF.

J is TRBJ2-3 and V is TRBV11-3, with 13 nucleotides matching TRBD2. Trimming took 5 bases from V and 2 from J; bases not matched to a gene: 13. The CDR3 has 19 residues. The germline gives CDR1 SGHNT, CDR2 YENEEA. CDR3 nucleotide sequence: TGTGCCAGCAGCACTAGCGGGAGGGCCAAGTTTGGGACCACAGATACGCAGTATTTT. Its translation is CASSTSGRAKFGTTDTQYF.